This TCR beta chain emerged from a study of tumor-infiltrating lymphocytes in primary liver carcinoma. A constant-region primer served to make TCR beta cDNA from about 0.45 ug total RNA. Slightly modified ARM-PCR, run as three nested multiplex PCR rounds, produced the TCR beta libraries. Investigators reported that the first two PCR rounds, at around 11 cycles each, used TRBV1-TRBV30 forward primers with a C-beta reverse primer. TCRdb reprocessed the multiplex PCR reads with MiXCR, giving one entry per CDR3 protein. The table includes tens of thousands of distinct CDR3 sequences, 71% detected once. The CDR3 length is 13 residues. Study-level findings and limits: For tumor-adjacent and tumor-blood pairs, overlap was less than that seen for tumor region pairs. Top-250-clone fractions were significantly higher in tumors than in blood (p = 0.039). The proportion of top clones found throughout all five tumor regions was only about 8-25%.

This clonotype came up once. Its antigen is as yet unknown. An end of the junction differs from the germline gene, which may be a read error. Joint extraction of RNA and DNA used roughly 18-34 mg of bulk tissue that was unsorted. Patients underwent surgical resection for primary liver carcinoma. The chain employs TRBV12-3 or TRBV12-4 and TRBJ2-7, with D perhaps TRBD2 (6 bases). The sample comprised liver tumor tissue from sampling region 5. The subset is: tumor region T5, tumor centre. The sequence was collected from a man aged 35-49 years with primary liver carcinoma and hepatitis B virus infection. The CDR3 protein is CVSDGLTGDEQYF. The CDR3 DNA reads TGTGTCAGCGACGGACTAACGGGAGACGAGCAGTACTTC.